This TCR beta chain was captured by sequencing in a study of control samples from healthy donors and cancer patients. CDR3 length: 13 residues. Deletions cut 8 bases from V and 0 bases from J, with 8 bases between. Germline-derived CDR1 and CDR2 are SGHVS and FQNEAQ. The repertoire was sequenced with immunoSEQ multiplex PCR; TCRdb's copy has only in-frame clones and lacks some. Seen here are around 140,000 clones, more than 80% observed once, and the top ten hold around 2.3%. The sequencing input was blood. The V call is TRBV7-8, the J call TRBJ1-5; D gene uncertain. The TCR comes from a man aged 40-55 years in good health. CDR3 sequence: CASQLNSNQPQHF. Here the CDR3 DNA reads TGTGCCAGCCAGTTGAATAGCAATCAGCCCCAGCATTTT. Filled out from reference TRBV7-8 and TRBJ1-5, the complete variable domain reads GAGVSQSPRYKVAKRGQDVALRCDPISGHVSLFWYQQALGQGPEFLTYFQNEAQLDKSGLPSDRFFAERPEGSVSTLKIQRTQQEDSAVYLCASQLNSNQPQHFGDGTRLSIL.